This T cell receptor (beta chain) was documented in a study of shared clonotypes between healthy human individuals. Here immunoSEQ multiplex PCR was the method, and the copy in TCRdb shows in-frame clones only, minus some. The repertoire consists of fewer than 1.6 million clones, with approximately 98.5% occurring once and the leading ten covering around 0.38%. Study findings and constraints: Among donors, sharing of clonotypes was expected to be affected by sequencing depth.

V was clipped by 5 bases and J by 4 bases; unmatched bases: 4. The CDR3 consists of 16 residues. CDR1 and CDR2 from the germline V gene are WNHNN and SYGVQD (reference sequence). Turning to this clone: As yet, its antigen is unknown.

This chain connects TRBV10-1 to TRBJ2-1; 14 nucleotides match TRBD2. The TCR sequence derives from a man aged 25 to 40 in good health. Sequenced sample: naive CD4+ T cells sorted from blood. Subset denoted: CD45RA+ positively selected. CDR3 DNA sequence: TGCGCCAGCAGTAATTGGACTAGCGGGAGGTACAATGAGCAGTTCTTC. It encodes CASSNWTSGRYNEQFF.